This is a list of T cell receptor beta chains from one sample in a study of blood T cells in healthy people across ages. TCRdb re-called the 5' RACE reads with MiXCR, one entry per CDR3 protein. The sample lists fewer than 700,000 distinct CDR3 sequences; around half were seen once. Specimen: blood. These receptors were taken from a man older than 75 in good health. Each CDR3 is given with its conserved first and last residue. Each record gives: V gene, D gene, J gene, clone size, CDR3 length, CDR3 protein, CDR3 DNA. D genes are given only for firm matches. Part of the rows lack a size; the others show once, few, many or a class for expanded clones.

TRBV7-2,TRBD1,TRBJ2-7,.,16,CASSLAGGQGTYEQYF,TGTGCCAGCAGCTTAGCTGGGGGACAGGGTACCTACGAGCAGTACTTC
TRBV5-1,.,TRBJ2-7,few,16,CASSLAEGGLRYEQYF,TGCGCCAGCAGCTTGGCCGAGGGTGGACTCCGCTACGAGCAGTACTTC
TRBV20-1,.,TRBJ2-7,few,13,CSARGGGQNEQYF,TGCAGTGCTAGAGGCGGGGGACAGAACGAGCAGTACTTC
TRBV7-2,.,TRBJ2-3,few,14,CASSSDVASITQYF,TGTGCCAGCAGCTCGGACGTGGCTAGCATCACGCAGTATTTT
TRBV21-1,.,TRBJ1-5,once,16,CASSKRGAYSNQPQHF,TGTGCCAGCAGCAAACGGGGGGCTTATAGCAATCAGCCCCAGCATTTT
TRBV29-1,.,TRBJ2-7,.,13,CSVGTNGRDEQYF,TGCAGCGTTGGGACTAATGGGCGGGACGAGCAGTACTTC
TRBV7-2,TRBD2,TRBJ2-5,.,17,CASSLGLRAGFQETQYF,TGTGCCAGCAGCTTAGGTCTTCGAGCGGGGTTTCAAGAGACCCAGTACTTC
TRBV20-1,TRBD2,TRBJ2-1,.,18,CSALGGLAEIRSYNEQFF,TGCAGTGCCCTCGGGGGACTAGCGGAAATTCGCTCCTACAATGAGCAGTTCTTC
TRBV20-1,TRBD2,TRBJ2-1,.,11,CSGREYDEQFF,TGCAGTGGGCGGGAGTACGATGAGCAGTTCTTC
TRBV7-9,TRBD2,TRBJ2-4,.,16,CASSPGGVQAKNIQYF,TGTGCCAGCAGCCCCGGGGGGGTTCAAGCCAAAAACATTCAGTACTTC
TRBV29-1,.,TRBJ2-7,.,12,CSVDGGTDEQYF,TGCAGCGTTGACGGAGGGACGGACGAGCAGTACTTC
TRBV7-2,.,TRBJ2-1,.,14,CASSIGGTSNEQFF,TGTGCCAGCAGCATTGGGGGGACCAGCAATGAGCAGTTCTTC
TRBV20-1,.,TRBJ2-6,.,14,CSARGAAGANVLTF,TGCAGTGCTAGAGGGGCAGCTGGGGCCAACGTCCTGACTTTC
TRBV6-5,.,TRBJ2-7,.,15,CASRHTGTPSYEQYF,TGTGCCAGCAGACATACCGGGACCCCCTCCTACGAGCAGTACTTC
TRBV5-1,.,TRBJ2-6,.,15,CASSPGQTGANVLTF,TGCGCCAGCAGCCCTGGGCAGACTGGGGCCAACGTCCTGACTTTC
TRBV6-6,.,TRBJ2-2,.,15,CASSVGQGLFGELFF,TGTGCCAGCAGTGTCGGCCAGGGGTTGTTCGGGGAGCTGTTTTTT
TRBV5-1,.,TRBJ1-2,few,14,CASSSTGINYGYTF,TGCGCCAGCAGCTCGACCGGGATTAACTATGGCTACACCTTC
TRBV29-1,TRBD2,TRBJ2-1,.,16,CSVEKRWSGGANEQFF,TGCAGCGTTGAAAAACGGTGGAGCGGGGGGGCGAATGAGCAGTTCTTC
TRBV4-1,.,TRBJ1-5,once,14,CASSQGPLGQPQHF,TGCGCCAGCAGCCAAGGGCCTCTTGGTCAGCCCCAGCATTTT
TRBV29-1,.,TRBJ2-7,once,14,CSVAPRDSQYEQYF,TGCAGCGTCGCCCCCCGTGACTCCCAATACGAGCAGTACTTC
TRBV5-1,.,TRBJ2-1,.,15,CASSLGQGGVDEQFF,TGCGCCAGCAGCTTGGGGCAGGGAGGTGTGGATGAGCAGTTCTTC
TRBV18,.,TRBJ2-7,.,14,CASSPMGGAYEQYF,TGTGCCAGCTCACCCATGGGCGGGGCCTACGAGCAGTACTTC
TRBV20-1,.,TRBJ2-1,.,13,CSAFMDTYNEQFF,TGCAGTGCTTTTATGGACACCTACAATGAGCAGTTCTTC
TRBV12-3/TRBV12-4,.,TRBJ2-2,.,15,CASSAHTSNTGELFF,TGTGCCAGCAGTGCGCACACCTCGAACACCGGGGAGCTGTTTTTT
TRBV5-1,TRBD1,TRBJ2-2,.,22,CASSLFILGNDREHANTGELFF,TGCGCCAGCAGCTTATTTATATTGGGCAATGACAGGGAACACGCGAACACCGGGGAGCTGTTTTTT
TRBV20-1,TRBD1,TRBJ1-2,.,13,CSASAPGGYGYTF,TGCAGTGCTAGTGCCCCAGGGGGTTATGGCTACACCTTC
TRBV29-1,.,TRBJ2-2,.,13,CSVGGGSPGELFF,TGCAGTGTGGGAGGGGGAAGCCCCGGGGAGCTGTTTTTT
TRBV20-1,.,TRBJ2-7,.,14,CSARPGQNSYEQYF,TGCAGTGCTAGGCCGGGACAAAACTCCTACGAGCAGTACTTC
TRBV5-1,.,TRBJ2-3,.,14,CASSLDRRTDTQYF,TGCGCCAGCAGCTTGGACCGCAGGACAGATACGCAGTATTTT
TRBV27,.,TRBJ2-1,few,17,CASSLSSSTSSYNEQFF,TGTGCCAGCAGTTTAAGCTCCTCGACCAGCTCCTACAATGAGCAGTTCTTC
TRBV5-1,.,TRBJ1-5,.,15,CASSPGGGDNQPQHF,TGCGCCAGCAGCCCCGGAGGGGGGGACAATCAGCCCCAGCATTTT
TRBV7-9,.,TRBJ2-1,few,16,CASSLWRGDYVNEQFF,TGTGCCAGCAGCTTATGGAGGGGGGACTATGTCAATGAGCAGTTCTTC
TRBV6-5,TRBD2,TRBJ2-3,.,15,CASSYQRGHTDTQYF,TGTGCCAGCAGTTACCAGCGGGGGCATACAGATACGCAGTATTTT
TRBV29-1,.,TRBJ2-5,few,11,CSARKEETQYF,TGCAGCGCCAGGAAGGAAGAGACCCAGTACTTC
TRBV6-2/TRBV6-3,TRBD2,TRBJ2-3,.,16,CASSQITSASTDTQYF,TGTGCCAGCAGTCAAATTACTAGCGCCAGCACAGATACGCAGTATTTT
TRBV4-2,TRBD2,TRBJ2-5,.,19,CASSHGGSSGSFGSETQYF,TGTGCCAGCAGCCATGGGGGGTCTAGCGGGAGTTTTGGGTCAGAGACCCAGTACTTC
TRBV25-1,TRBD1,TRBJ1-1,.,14,CASSTGQGNTEAFF,TGTGCCAGCAGTACGGGACAGGGGAACACTGAAGCTTTCTTT
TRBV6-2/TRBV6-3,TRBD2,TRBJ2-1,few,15,CASTLSREGQYEQFF,TGTGCCAGCACCCTCTCGCGGGAGGGCCAGTATGAGCAGTTCTTC
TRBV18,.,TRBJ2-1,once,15,CASSGTGYPSDEQFF,TGTGCCAGCTCAGGTACAGGCTACCCGAGCGATGAGCAGTTCTTC
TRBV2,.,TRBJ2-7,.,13,CASTATGNYEQYF,TGTGCCAGCACCGCGACAGGCAACTACGAGCAGTACTTC
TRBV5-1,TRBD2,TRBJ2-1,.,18,CAGSSGTSGRLTYNEQFF,TGCGCCGGCAGCTCCGGGACTAGCGGCCGGCTTACATACAATGAGCAGTTCTTC
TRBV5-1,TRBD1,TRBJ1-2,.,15,CASSPGGGREDGYTF,TGCGCCAGCAGCCCCGGAGGGGGCAGGGAGGATGGCTACACCTTC
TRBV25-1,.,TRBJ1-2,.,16,CASSDVFTTSDNGYTF,TGTGCCAGCAGTGATGTATTTACTACATCTGATAATGGCTACACCTTC
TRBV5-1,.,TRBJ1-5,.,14,CASNLDGRNQPQHF,TGCGCCAGCAACTTGGACGGGAGAAATCAGCCCCAGCATTTT
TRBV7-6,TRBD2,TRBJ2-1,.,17,CASSLGLAGANYNEQFF,TGTGCCAGCAGCTTGGGACTAGCGGGGGCTAATTACAATGAGCAGTTCTTC
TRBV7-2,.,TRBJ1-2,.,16,CASSLADLRPYVGYTF,TGTGCCAGCAGCTTAGCGGACCTAAGACCCTATGTAGGCTACACCTTC
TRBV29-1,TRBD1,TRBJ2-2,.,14,CSVDGQANTGELFF,TGCAGCGTTGACGGACAGGCGAACACCGGGGAGCTGTTTTTT
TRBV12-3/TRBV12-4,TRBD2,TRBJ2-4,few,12,CASSYELREQYF,TGTGCCAGCAGTTACGAGCTGCGGGAGCAGTACTTC
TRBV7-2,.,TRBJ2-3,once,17,CASSLNGARGAGNTQYF,TGTGCCAGCAGCCTAAATGGAGCTCGGGGGGCCGGAAATACGCAGTATTTT
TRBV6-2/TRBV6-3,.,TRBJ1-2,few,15,CASSYVGRANYGYTF,TGTGCCAGCAGTTACGTCGGCCGGGCCAACTATGGCTACACCTTC
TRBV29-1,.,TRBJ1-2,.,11,CSGVAVAGYTF,TGCAGCGGTGTGGCAGTGGCTGGCTACACCTTC
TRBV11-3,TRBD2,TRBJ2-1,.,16,CASSLGGTSGSYEQFF,TGTGCCAGCAGCTTAGGTGGGACTAGCGGGAGCTATGAGCAGTTCTTC
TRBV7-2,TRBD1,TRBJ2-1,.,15,CASSSPPGQNNEQFF,TGTGCCAGCAGCTCCCCCCCGGGACAGAACAATGAGCAGTTCTTC
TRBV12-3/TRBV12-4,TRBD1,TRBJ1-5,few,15,CASSLGGQGARPQHF,TGTGCCAGCAGTTTAGGGGGGCAGGGGGCTCGGCCCCAGCATTTT
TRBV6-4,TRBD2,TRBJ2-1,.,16,CASSDSGTSGINEQFF,TGTGCCAGCAGTGACTCCGGGACTAGCGGGATAAATGAGCAGTTCTTC